This TCR beta chain was sequenced during a study of blood T cell repertoires in COVID-19. Study in general: T cells, B-cell-depleted T cells, or PBMCs provided the cDNA or gDNA that served as material.

Patients in Seattle were enrolled during active infection, then followed longitudinally. Assay used: immunoSEQ multiplex PCR; TCRdb lists only in-frame clones, some missing. The table lists 250,000 or so clones, around 90% of them singletons. Germline assignment: CDR1 SGHRS and CDR2 YFSETQ. The CDR3 contains 13 residues. V lost 0 bases and J 8 bases, leaving 8 bases between the germline ends. The sequence derives from a woman aged 55-75 years with COVID-19, enrolled during active disease. The genes are TRBV5-1 and TRBJ1-4; D remains unclear. Input material: peripheral blood. CDR3: CASSLGPGEKLFF. In DNA, the CDR3 is TGCGCCAGCAGCTTGGGTCCGGGGGAAAAACTGTTTTTT.